This T cell receptor (beta chain) originates from a study of blood T cell repertoires in COVID-19. Study-level background: Both acute and convalescent COVID-19 samples were obtained from the United States, Italy and Spain. PBMCs, B-cell-depleted T cells, or T cells provided the cDNA or gDNA that made up the material.

Per the original methods: Counts of nucleated cells, estimated from reference gene primer amplification, were obtained. Using immunoSEQ multiplex PCR, the repertoire was profiled, and TCRdb retains in-frame clones only, with some absent. The V and J calls and clone size were taken over from that table, and D and trimming were inferred from the DNA. The sample holds about 340,000 clones; roughly 90% are singletons and the top ten take roughly 7.1%. Seattle researchers signed up patients amid active infection and tracked them longitudinally. V was pared by 8 bases and J by 6 bases, with 10 bases of the junction left unmatched. The germline V gene encodes CDR1 SQVTM and CDR2 ANQGSEA. CDR3 length: 13 amino acids.

The sequence was obtained from an older woman with COVID-19, enrolled during active disease. Sample: peripheral blood. The J gene is TRBJ1-1, the V gene TRBV29-1; 9 nucleotides align to TRBD1. This CDR3 reads CSTWDRDLAEAFF. The CDR3, as DNA: TGCAGCACCTGGGACAGGGATTTAGCTGAAGCTTTCTTT.